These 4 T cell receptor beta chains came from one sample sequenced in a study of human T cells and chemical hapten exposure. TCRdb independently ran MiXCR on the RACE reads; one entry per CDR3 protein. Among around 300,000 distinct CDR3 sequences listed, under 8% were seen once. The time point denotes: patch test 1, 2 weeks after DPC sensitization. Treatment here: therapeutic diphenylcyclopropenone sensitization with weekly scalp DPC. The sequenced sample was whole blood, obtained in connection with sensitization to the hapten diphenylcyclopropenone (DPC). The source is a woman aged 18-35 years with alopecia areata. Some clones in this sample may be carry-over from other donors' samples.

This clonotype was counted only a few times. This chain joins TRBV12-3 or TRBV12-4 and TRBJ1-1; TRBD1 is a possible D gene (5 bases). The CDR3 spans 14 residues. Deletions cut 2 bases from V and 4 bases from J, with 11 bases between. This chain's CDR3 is CASSLMGGGTEAFF. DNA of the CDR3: TGTGCCAGCAGTTTAATGGGGGGGGGCACTGAAGCTTTCTTT.

The CDR3 DNA reads as TGTGCCAGCAGTTTAGGGCAGGGGACAACTAATGAAAAACTGTTTTTT. This encodes CASSLGQGTTNEKLFF. The V call is TRBV12-3 or TRBV12-4, the J call TRBJ1-4; D possibly corresponds to TRBD1 (6 bases). V lost 1 base and J lost 0, with 9 bases in between. The CDR3 sequence is 16 residues long.

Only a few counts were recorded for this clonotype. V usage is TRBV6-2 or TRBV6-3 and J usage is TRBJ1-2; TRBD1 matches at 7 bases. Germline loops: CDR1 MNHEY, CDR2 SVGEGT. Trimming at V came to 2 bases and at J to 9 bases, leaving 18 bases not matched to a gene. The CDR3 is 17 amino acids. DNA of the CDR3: TGTGCCAGCAGTTACCCTTCGACATGGAGACAGGGCTTGAGCTACACCTTC. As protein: CASSYPSTWRQGLSYTF.

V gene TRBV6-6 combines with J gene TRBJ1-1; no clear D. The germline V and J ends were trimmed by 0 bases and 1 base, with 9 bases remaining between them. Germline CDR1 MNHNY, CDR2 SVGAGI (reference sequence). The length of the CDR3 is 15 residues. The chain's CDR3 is CASSYSGQRNTEAFF. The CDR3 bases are TGTGCCAGCAGTTACTCAGGGCAGAGGAACACTGAAGCTTTCTTT.